This is a list of T cell receptor beta chains from one sample in a study of CD8 T cells in ankylosing spondylitis. Using its own MiXCR run on the 5' RACE reads, TCRdb lists one record per CDR3 protein. Here the sample spans about 700,000 distinct CDR3 sequences, 15% to 20% being singletons. Material for sequencing was blood, either unsorted or a sorted T cell fraction (not recorded which). The receptors originated from a male donor with ankylosing spondylitis. CDR3s include the opening cysteine and the closing phenylalanine or tryptophan. Clone size is stated in some rows and not others, as once, few, many or a class when expanded.

v_gene	j_gene	abundance	CDR3aa
TRBV20-1	TRBJ1-2	.	CSARDEGGGGADGYTF
TRBV3-1	TRBJ1-4	few	CASSQDFRGYDEKLFF
TRBV7-9	TRBJ1-2	few	CASSLFGTGDIYGYTF
TRBV27	TRBJ1-2	.	CASSSWGQTYGYTF
TRBV20-1	TRBJ2-4	.	CSARPGLAKNIQYF
TRBV4-1	TRBJ2-3	few	CASSQEDLLAGERVAGTDTQYF
TRBV5-1	TRBJ1-2	few	CASSGALNGYTF
TRBV30	TRBJ2-5	.	CAWGLLQETQYF
TRBV2	TRBJ2-5	few	CASIFGLAGETQYF
TRBV20-1	TRBJ1-1	many	CSAEDSGTEAFF
TRBV6-5	TRBJ2-4	few	CASSLVAGLAKNIQYF
TRBV28	TRBJ1-5	.	CASRLRGSNQPQHF
TRBV12-3/TRBV12-4	TRBJ2-1	many	CASSFEGQLYEQFF
TRBV2	TRBJ2-1	few	CASSELPRHGEQFF
TRBV28	TRBJ1-3	few	CATISGNTIYF
TRBV6-1	TRBJ2-1	few	CASTRGGQQFF
TRBV20-1	TRBJ2-7	.	CSAPPAGQGFGEQYF
TRBV5-1	TRBJ2-2	few	CASSLEPQGAGELFF
TRBV25-1	TRBJ2-3	.	CASTGVWGTDTQYF
TRBV7-2	TRBJ2-7	.	CASSLFSRYEQYF
TRBV12-3/TRBV12-4	TRBJ2-2	.	CASSQTEGELFF
TRBV11-2	TRBJ2-1	few	CASSLGVLSYNEQFF
TRBV20-1	TRBJ2-1	few	CSASRTPDEQFF
TRBV11-2	TRBJ2-3	.	CASSTRGGGSSRTDTQYF
TRBV30	TRBJ2-6	.	CACRSNSGANVLTF
TRBV7-2	TRBJ2-5	few	CASSLAGGGPQETQYF
TRBV9	TRBJ2-3	few	CASSVQGVGTDTQYF
TRBV6-1	TRBJ1-5	.	CASGQEYGNQPQHF
TRBV20-1	TRBJ2-3	few	CSARADGDTQYF
TRBV3-1	TRBJ2-1	.	CASSQNLGVNEQFF
TRBV12-3/TRBV12-4	TRBJ1-2	.	CASSLGWAVGGYTF
TRBV10-3	TRBJ2-5	.	CAISEDGQTGTQYF
TRBV12-3/TRBV12-4	TRBJ2-2	few	CASSPRDSAGELFF
TRBV4-1	TRBJ2-7	few	CASSSPGQGHYEQYF
TRBV29-1	TRBJ2-1	.	CSTDGRDEQFF
TRBV6-4	TRBJ2-1	.	CASSDGAGEVGEQFF